The T cell receptor beta chain described here comes from a study of identical twins. Study-wide points: Models underestimated how often monozygotic twins shared out-of-frame TCR alpha.

This clonotype was seen a few times. Its antigen is unknown. The CDR3 sequence is 13 residues long. With V trimmed by 4 bases and J by 5 bases, 6 bases remained unmatched. The germline CDR1 and CDR2 sequences are DFQATT and SNEGSKA (reference sequence). TCRdb analysed the 5' RACE reads with MiXCR anew, one entry per CDR3 protein. There are 460,000 or so distinct CDR3 sequences in the sample; 14% occur only once, and about 0.53% lies in the top ten. These data also formed part of another study, on yellow fever vaccine responses in identical twins.

This TCR was recovered from a woman aged 18-29 years in good health. Source material: CD4+ T cells sorted from blood. The chain has TRBV20-1 and TRBJ2-5; 8 nucleotides line up with TRBD2. The CDR3 region has the DNA TGCAGTGCTACCCGACTAGCGCGGGAGACCCAGTACTTC. This gives the protein CSATRLARETQYF.